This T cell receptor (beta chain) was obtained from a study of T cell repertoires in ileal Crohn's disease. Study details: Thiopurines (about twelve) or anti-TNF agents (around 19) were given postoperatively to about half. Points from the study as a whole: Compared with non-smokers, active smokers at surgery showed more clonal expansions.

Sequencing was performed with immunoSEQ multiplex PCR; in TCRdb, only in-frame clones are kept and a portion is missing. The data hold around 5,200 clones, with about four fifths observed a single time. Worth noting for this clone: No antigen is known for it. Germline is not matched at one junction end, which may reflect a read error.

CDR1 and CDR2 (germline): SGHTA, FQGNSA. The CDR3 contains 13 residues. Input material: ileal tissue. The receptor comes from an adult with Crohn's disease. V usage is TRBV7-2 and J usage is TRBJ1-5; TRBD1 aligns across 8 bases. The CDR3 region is CASSSPETRDRTF. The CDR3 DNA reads TGTGCCAGCAGCTCGCCCGAGACGAGGGACAGGACCTTT.